This is a list of T cell receptor beta chains from one sample in a study of control samples from healthy donors and cancer patients. The protocol was immunoSEQ multiplex PCR, while the TCRdb copy is restricted to in-frame clones and leaves out a portion. Among about 85,000 clones listed, roughly 89% were seen once. The sequenced material came from blood. These receptors were collected from a woman aged 60-75 years in good health. CDR3s include the opening cysteine and the closing phenylalanine or tryptophan. The order of the fields is CDR3 protein, CDR3 DNA, J gene, D gene, clone size, V gene. D genes are given only for firm matches. A clone size is listed for some rows: how often the clone was seen (once, few, many), or a class if it is expanded.

CDR3aa: CASRTGPLYGTYEQYF; CDR3nt: TGTGCCAGCAGAACTGGACCATTATACGGGACCTACGAGCAGTACTTC; j_gene: TRBJ2-7; d_gene: .; abundance: .; v_gene: TRBV2
CDR3aa: CASSYPGQALSNSNQPQHF; CDR3nt: TGTGCCAGCAGTTACCCGGGACAGGCGCTATCGAATAGCAATCAGCCCCAGCATTTT; j_gene: TRBJ1-5; d_gene: TRBD1; abundance: .; v_gene: TRBV6-2/TRBV6-3
CDR3aa: CASSQDLAGATGELFF; CDR3nt: TGCGCCAGCAGCCAAGATTTAGCGGGAGCCACCGGGGAGCTGTTTTTT; j_gene: TRBJ2-2; d_gene: TRBD2; abundance: .; v_gene: TRBV4-3
CDR3aa: CASSLTWGEEANEQFF; CDR3nt: TGTGCCAGCTCACTTACTTGGGGGGAGGAAGCCAATGAGCAGTTCTTC; j_gene: TRBJ2-1; d_gene: .; abundance: .; v_gene: TRBV18
CDR3aa: CASSVAGGPYEQFF; CDR3nt: TGCGCCAGCAGTGTGGCGGGGGGGCCCTATGAGCAGTTCTTC; j_gene: TRBJ2-1; d_gene: TRBD2; abundance: .; v_gene: TRBV4-1
CDR3aa: CASSSPGQGSNTGELFF; CDR3nt: TGTGCCAGCAGTTCACCGGGACAGGGGTCGAACACCGGGGAGCTGTTTTTT; j_gene: TRBJ2-2; d_gene: TRBD1; abundance: .; v_gene: TRBV6-4
CDR3aa: CASSTPGIVGVRDEQYF; CDR3nt: TGTGCCAGCAGCACACCCGGGATCGTTGGGGTACGGGACGAGCAGTACTTC; j_gene: TRBJ2-7; d_gene: .; abundance: .; v_gene: TRBV21-1
CDR3aa: CASSPPGSWKAHEQYF; CDR3nt: TGTGCCAGCAGCCCGCCGGGATCCTGGAAGGCACACGAGCAGTACTTC; j_gene: TRBJ2-7; d_gene: .; abundance: .; v_gene: TRBV9
CDR3aa: CASSPQGADGGSEAFF; CDR3nt: TGTGCCAGTAGTCCACAGGGGGCGGACGGCGGTTCAGAAGCTTTCTTT; j_gene: TRBJ1-1; d_gene: TRBD1; abundance: once; v_gene: TRBV19
CDR3aa: CASRLGGSSYEQYF; CDR3nt: TGTGCCAGCAGGCTTGGCGGGAGCTCCTACGAGCAGTACTTC; j_gene: TRBJ2-7; d_gene: TRBD2; abundance: .; v_gene: TRBV28
CDR3aa: CSVTDDRVFNTEAFF; CDR3nt: TGCAGCGTAACAGACGACAGGGTTTTTAACACTGAAGCTTTCTTT; j_gene: TRBJ1-1; d_gene: TRBD1; abundance: .; v_gene: TRBV29-1
CDR3aa: CASSFQNWGDNEQFF; CDR3nt: TGTGCCAGCAGCTTCCAGAACTGGGGGGACAATGAGCAGTTCTTC; j_gene: TRBJ2-1; d_gene: .; abundance: once; v_gene: TRBV7-6
CDR3aa: CASSLALQRATDTQYF; CDR3nt: TGTGCCAGCAGCTTGGCCCTCCAGCGGGCCACAGATACGCAGTATTTT; j_gene: TRBJ2-3; d_gene: .; abundance: once; v_gene: TRBV5-4
CDR3aa: CASSLLRNEKLFF; CDR3nt: TGTGCCAGCAGCTTATTGAGAAATGAAAAACTGTTTTTT; j_gene: TRBJ1-4; d_gene: .; abundance: .; v_gene: TRBV7-6
CDR3aa: CASSGDSYTEAFF; CDR3nt: TGCGCCAGCAGCGGGGACTCTTACACTGAAGCTTTCTTT; j_gene: TRBJ1-1; d_gene: .; abundance: .; v_gene: TRBV10-1
CDR3aa: CASSQDGYNSPLHF; CDR3nt: TGTGCCAGCAGCCAAGACGGGTATAATTCACCCCTCCACTTT; j_gene: TRBJ1-6; d_gene: .; abundance: few; v_gene: TRBV3-1/TRBV3-2
CDR3aa: CASSLETAYNEQFF; CDR3nt: TGCGCCAGCAGCTTGGAAACGGCATACAATGAGCAGTTCTTC; j_gene: TRBJ2-1; d_gene: .; abundance: .; v_gene: TRBV5-1
CDR3aa: CASTNDRGHTMGYTF; CDR3nt: TGTGCCAGCACTAACGACCGAGGACACACAATGGGCTACACCTTC; j_gene: TRBJ1-2; d_gene: .; abundance: .; v_gene: TRBV6-6
CDR3aa: CASSQDRRILYGYTF; CDR3nt: TGTGCCAGCAGCCAAGATCGGAGGATACTCTATGGCTACACCTTC; j_gene: TRBJ1-2; d_gene: .; abundance: .; v_gene: TRBV4-2
CDR3aa: CASSLGLARTDTQYF; CDR3nt: TGTGCCAGCAGCTTAGGACTAGCTCGCACAGATACGCAGTATTTT; j_gene: TRBJ2-3; d_gene: TRBD2; abundance: .; v_gene: TRBV7-2
CDR3aa: CATAGTGVNYEQYF; CDR3nt: TGTGCCACCGCCGGGACAGGGGTTAACTACGAGCAGTACTTC; j_gene: TRBJ2-7; d_gene: TRBD1; abundance: .; v_gene: TRBV2
CDR3aa: CASSFSGIGGYTF; CDR3nt: TGTGCCAGCAGCTTTTCAGGGATCGGTGGCTACACCTTC; j_gene: TRBJ1-2; d_gene: .; abundance: .; v_gene: TRBV7-8
CDR3aa: CASSRRVNEQFF; CDR3nt: TGTGCCAGCAGTAGGCGTGTCAATGAGCAGTTCTTC; j_gene: TRBJ2-1; d_gene: .; abundance: .; v_gene: TRBV28
CDR3aa: CASSVEVSTEAFF; CDR3nt: TGTGCCAGCAGCGTAGAGGTTTCCACTGAAGCTTTCTTT; j_gene: TRBJ1-1; d_gene: .; abundance: .; v_gene: TRBV9
CDR3aa: CASSFGFDEQFF; CDR3nt: TGCGCCAGCAGCTTCGGGTTCGATGAGCAGTTCTTC; j_gene: TRBJ2-1; d_gene: .; abundance: .; v_gene: TRBV5-1
CDR3aa: CASSPPRPDTQYF; CDR3nt: TGTGCCAGCTCACCACCGCGCCCAGATACGCAGTATTTT; j_gene: TRBJ2-3; d_gene: .; abundance: few; v_gene: TRBV18
CDR3aa: CASSGDRGFTEAFF; CDR3nt: TGTGCCAGCTCAGGTGACAGGGGATTCACTGAAGCTTTCTTT; j_gene: TRBJ1-1; d_gene: TRBD1; abundance: .; v_gene: TRBV18
CDR3aa: CASSLAASTDTQYF; CDR3nt: TGTGCCAGCAGCTTGGCCGCCAGCACAGATACGCAGTATTTT; j_gene: TRBJ2-3; d_gene: .; abundance: .; v_gene: TRBV5-4
CDR3aa: CATSRERIQGTIGKLFF; CDR3nt: TGTGCCACCAGCAGAGAGCGCATTCAGGGGACAATCGGAAAACTGTTTTTT; j_gene: TRBJ1-4; d_gene: .; abundance: once; v_gene: TRBV15
CDR3aa: CASSQEASGSYEQYF; CDR3nt: TGTGCCAGCAGCCAAGAGGCTAGCGGGAGTTACGAGCAGTACTTC; j_gene: TRBJ2-7; d_gene: TRBD2; abundance: .; v_gene: TRBV3-1/TRBV3-2
CDR3aa: CASSYDPGTTEAFF; CDR3nt: TGTGCCAGCAGTTATGACCCCGGGACCACTGAAGCTTTCTTT; j_gene: TRBJ1-1; d_gene: .; abundance: .; v_gene: TRBV6-5
CDR3aa: CASDIGTGMEKLFF; CDR3nt: TGTGCCAGCGATATAGGGACCGGCATGGAAAAACTGTTTTTT; j_gene: TRBJ1-4; d_gene: .; abundance: .; v_gene: TRBV6-6
CDR3aa: CASSPDYVGELFF; CDR3nt: TGTGCCAGCAGTCCGGACTATGTCGGGGAGCTGTTTTTT; j_gene: TRBJ2-2; d_gene: .; abundance: few; v_gene: TRBV6-5
CDR3aa: CASKDSNNSPLHF; CDR3nt: TGTGCCAGCAAGGACAGTAATAATTCACCCCTCCACTTT; j_gene: TRBJ1-6; d_gene: .; abundance: .; v_gene: TRBV6-6
CDR3aa: CAISERGTLSLVVYGYTF; CDR3nt: TGTGCCATCAGTGAAAGAGGAACCCTCAGTCTCGTGGTCTATGGCTACACCTTC; j_gene: TRBJ1-2; d_gene: .; abundance: .; v_gene: TRBV10-3
CDR3aa: CASSDEGMSNQPQHF; CDR3nt: TGTGCCAGCAGTGATGAGGGGATGAGCAATCAGCCCCAGCATTTT; j_gene: TRBJ1-5; d_gene: .; abundance: .; v_gene: TRBV2
CDR3aa: CASSLLADPTDTQYF; CDR3nt: TGTGCCAGCAGCTTACTAGCTGACCCCACAGATACGCAGTATTTT; j_gene: TRBJ2-3; d_gene: .; abundance: .; v_gene: TRBV11-3
CDR3aa: CASSLESGVSNQPQHF; CDR3nt: TGTGCCAGCAGCTTAGAGTCCGGGGTTAGCAATCAGCCCCAGCATTTT; j_gene: TRBJ1-5; d_gene: .; abundance: .; v_gene: TRBV7-9
CDR3aa: CASSSIGGLTEAFF; CDR3nt: TGCGCCAGCAGCTCGATCGGGGGTCTCACTGAAGCTTTCTTT; j_gene: TRBJ1-1; d_gene: .; abundance: .; v_gene: TRBV5-1
CDR3aa: CASSPMLSSYNSPLHF; CDR3nt: TGTGCCAGCAGCCCCATGTTGAGCTCCTATAATTCACCCCTCCACTTT; j_gene: TRBJ1-6; d_gene: .; abundance: few; v_gene: TRBV6-6
CDR3aa: CASSIDAASGSIGQYF; CDR3nt: TGTGCCAGCAGCATCGATGCGGCTAGCGGGAGTATAGGGCAGTACTTC; j_gene: TRBJ2-7; d_gene: TRBD2; abundance: once; v_gene: TRBV7-9
CDR3aa: CASSLAPVGDYYNEQFF; CDR3nt: TGTGCCAGCAGCTTAGCGCCTGTGGGCGACTACTACAATGAGCAGTTCTTC; j_gene: TRBJ2-1; d_gene: .; abundance: .; v_gene: TRBV7-9
CDR3aa: CATSRGRPIAKNIQYF; CDR3nt: TGTGCCACCAGCAGAGGACGGCCGATAGCCAAAAACATTCAGTACTTC; j_gene: TRBJ2-4; d_gene: .; abundance: .; v_gene: TRBV15
CDR3aa: CASSRTRFTGELFF; CDR3nt: TGTGCCAGCAGTAGGACTAGATTCACCGGGGAGCTGTTTTTT; j_gene: TRBJ2-2; d_gene: TRBD2; abundance: .; v_gene: TRBV28
CDR3aa: CASSPWLAGEGGTQYF; CDR3nt: TGTGCCAGCTCACCGTGGCTAGCGGGGGAAGGCGGTACGCAGTATTTT; j_gene: TRBJ2-3; d_gene: TRBD2; abundance: .; v_gene: TRBV18
CDR3aa: CASGRGGNVPGATQYF; CDR3nt: TGTGCCAGCGGGAGGGGGGGCAACGTTCCCGGCGCTACGCAGTATTTT; j_gene: TRBJ2-3; d_gene: .; abundance: .; v_gene: TRBV2
CDR3aa: CASSFSGGSYNEQFF; CDR3nt: TGTGCCAGCAGCTTTAGCGGGGGATCCTACAATGAGCAGTTCTTC; j_gene: TRBJ2-1; d_gene: TRBD2; abundance: .; v_gene: TRBV11-2
CDR3aa: CATSRDSNEQFF; CDR3nt: TGTGCCACCAGCAGAGACTCGAATGAGCAGTTCTTC; j_gene: TRBJ2-1; d_gene: .; abundance: once; v_gene: TRBV15
CDR3aa: CASSQVVAGLGQPQHF; CDR3nt: TGCGCCAGCAGCCAAGTGGTGGCAGGGCTCGGTCAGCCCCAGCATTTT; j_gene: TRBJ1-5; d_gene: .; abundance: .; v_gene: TRBV4-1
CDR3aa: CSVSTGNYGYTF; CDR3nt: TGCAGCGTTTCGACAGGAAACTATGGCTACACCTTC; j_gene: TRBJ1-2; d_gene: .; abundance: once; v_gene: TRBV29-1
CDR3aa: CASTLPGTNEKLFF; CDR3nt: TGTGCCAGCACCCTCCCGGGGACTAATGAAAAACTGTTTTTT; j_gene: TRBJ1-4; d_gene: .; abundance: .; v_gene: TRBV6-6
CDR3aa: CASSYRVMNTEAFF; CDR3nt: TGTGCCAGCAGTTATAGGGTTATGAACACTGAAGCTTTCTTT; j_gene: TRBJ1-1; d_gene: .; abundance: once; v_gene: TRBV6-6
CDR3aa: CASSLEGYGYTF; CDR3nt: TGTGCCAGCAGCTTGGAAGGCTATGGCTACACCTTC; j_gene: TRBJ1-2; d_gene: .; abundance: .; v_gene: TRBV5-6
CDR3aa: CASSPPGLNYNEQFF; CDR3nt: TGTGCCAGCAGTCCCCCGGGGCTAAATTACAATGAGCAGTTCTTC; j_gene: TRBJ2-1; d_gene: .; abundance: .; v_gene: TRBV28
CDR3aa: CASGEGANTEAFF; CDR3nt: TGTGCCAGCGGGGAGGGGGCGAACACTGAAGCTTTCTTT; j_gene: TRBJ1-1; d_gene: TRBD1; abundance: medium-sized; v_gene: TRBV6-5